This T cell receptor (beta chain) was profiled in a study of shared clonotypes between healthy human individuals. To note about this clone: Its antigen is not known.

Germline lookup yields CDR1 SGHNT and CDR2 YYREEE (reference sequence). V shed 3 bases, J shed 2 bases, and the junction held 12 bases outside the gene matches. The CDR3 has 18 residues. Study findings and constraints: Only a few donors were included, so the genetic and exposure-history diversity represented was limited. Only blood was sampled; tissue repertoires likely differ.

Several immunoSEQ plates held equal portions of the genomic DNA taken from each subset. Among the unsorted PBMC samples, replicate PCRs used 300 ng DNA, 25,000 to 35,000 T cell genomes. Some clones are missing from TCRdb's copy, which holds only in-frame ones; the method was immunoSEQ multiplex PCR. The sample contains around 430,000 clones, around 75% of which appear only once. The chain employs TRBV5-4 and TRBJ2-7; 12 bases agree with TRBD2. The sequenced material came from PBMCs. The sequence was collected from a woman aged 40-49 years in good health. Some clones in this sample may be carry-over from other donors' samples. This CDR3 reads CASSSGTSLAGGAYEQYF. Written as DNA, the CDR3 is TGTGCCAGCAGCTCGGGGACATCACTAGCGGGAGGCGCCTACGAGCAGTACTTC.